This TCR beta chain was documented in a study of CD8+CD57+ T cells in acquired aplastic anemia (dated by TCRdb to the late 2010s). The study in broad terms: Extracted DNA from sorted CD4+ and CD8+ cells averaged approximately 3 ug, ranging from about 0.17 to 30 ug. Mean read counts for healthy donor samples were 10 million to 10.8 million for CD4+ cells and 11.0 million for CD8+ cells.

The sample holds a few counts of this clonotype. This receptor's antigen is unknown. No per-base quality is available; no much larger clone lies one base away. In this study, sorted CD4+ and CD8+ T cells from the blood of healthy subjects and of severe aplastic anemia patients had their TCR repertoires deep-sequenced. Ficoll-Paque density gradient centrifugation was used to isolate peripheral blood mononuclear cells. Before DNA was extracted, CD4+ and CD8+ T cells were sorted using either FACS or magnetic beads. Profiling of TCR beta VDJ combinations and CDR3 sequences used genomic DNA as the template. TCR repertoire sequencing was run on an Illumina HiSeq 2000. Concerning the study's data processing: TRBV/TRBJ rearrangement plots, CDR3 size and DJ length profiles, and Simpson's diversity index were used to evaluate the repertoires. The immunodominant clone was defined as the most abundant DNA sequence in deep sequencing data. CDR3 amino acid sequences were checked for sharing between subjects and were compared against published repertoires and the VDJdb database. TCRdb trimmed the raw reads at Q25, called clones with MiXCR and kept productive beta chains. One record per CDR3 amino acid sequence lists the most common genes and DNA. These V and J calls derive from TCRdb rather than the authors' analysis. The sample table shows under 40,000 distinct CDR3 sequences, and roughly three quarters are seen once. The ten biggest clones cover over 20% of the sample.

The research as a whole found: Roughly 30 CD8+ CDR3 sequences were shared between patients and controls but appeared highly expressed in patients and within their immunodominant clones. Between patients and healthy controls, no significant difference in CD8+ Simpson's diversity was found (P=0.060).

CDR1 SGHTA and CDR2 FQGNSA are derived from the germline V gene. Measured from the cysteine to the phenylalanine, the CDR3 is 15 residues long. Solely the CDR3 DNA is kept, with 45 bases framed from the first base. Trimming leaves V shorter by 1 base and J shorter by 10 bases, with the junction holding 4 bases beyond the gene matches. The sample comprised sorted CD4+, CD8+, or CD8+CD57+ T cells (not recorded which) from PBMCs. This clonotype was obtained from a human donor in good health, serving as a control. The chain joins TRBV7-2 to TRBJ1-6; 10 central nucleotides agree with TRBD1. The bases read TGTGCCAGCAGCTTAGTCGGGACAGGGGACTCACCCCTCCACTTT. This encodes CASSLVGTGDSPLHF.